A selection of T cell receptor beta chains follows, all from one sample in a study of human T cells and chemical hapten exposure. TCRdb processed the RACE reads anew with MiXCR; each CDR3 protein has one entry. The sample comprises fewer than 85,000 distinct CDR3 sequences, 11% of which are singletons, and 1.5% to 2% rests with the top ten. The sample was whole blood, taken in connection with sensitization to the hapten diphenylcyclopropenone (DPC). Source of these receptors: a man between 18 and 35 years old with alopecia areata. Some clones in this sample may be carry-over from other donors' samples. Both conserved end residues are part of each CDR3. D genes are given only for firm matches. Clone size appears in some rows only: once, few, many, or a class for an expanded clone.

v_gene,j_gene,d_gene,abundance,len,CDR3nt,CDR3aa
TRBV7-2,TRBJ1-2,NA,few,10,TGTGCCAGCAGCTCGACACTTGTCACCTTC,CASSSTLVTF
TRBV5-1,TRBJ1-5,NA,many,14,TGCGCCAGCAGCCATGGGGAGCCCCATCAGCCCCAGCATTTT,CASSHGEPHQPQHF
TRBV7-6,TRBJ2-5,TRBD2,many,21,TGTGCCAGCAGCTTAGGCCCACCCGCGCCCTCGACTAGCGGGGTGGTAGAGACCCAGTACTTC,CASSLGPPAPSTSGVVETQYF
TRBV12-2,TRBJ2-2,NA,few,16,TGTGCAAGTCGCTTAAGGCAGCAAAGGTTCACCGGGGAGCTGTTTTTT,CASRLRQQRFTGELFF
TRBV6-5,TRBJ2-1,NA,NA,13,TGTGCCAGCAGTTCCGCTTTGGGGGATGAGCAGTTCTTC,CASSSALGDEQFF
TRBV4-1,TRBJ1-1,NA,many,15,TGCGCCAGCAGCCCCAAAGGAGGGACCGGCACTGAAGCTTTCTTT,CASSPKGGTGTEAFF
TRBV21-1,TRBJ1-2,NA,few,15,TGTGCCAGCAGCAAATATAGGGACGGCCCCCGGGGCTACACCTTC,CASSKYRDGPRGYTF
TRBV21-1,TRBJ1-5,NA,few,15,TGTGCCAGCAGCAAAGCGCTGGGACTCCGTCAGCCCCAGCATTTT,CASSKALGLRQPQHF
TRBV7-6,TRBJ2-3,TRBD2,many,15,TGTGCCAGCAGCTCCGGGGGGGCCACGGCAGATACGCAGTATTTT,CASSSGGATADTQYF
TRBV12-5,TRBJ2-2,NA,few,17,TGTGCTAGTGGTTTGAGCGCTAGGACAGAGGTCACCGGGGAGCTGTTTTTT,CASGLSARTEVTGELFF
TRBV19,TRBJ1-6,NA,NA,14,TGTGCCAGTTATTCTGGACAGAATAATTCACCCCTCCACTTT,CASYSGQNNSPLHF
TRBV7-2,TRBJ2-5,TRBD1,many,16,TGTGCCAGCAGCTTTGGCTGGGACAGGCCCCAAGAGACCCAGTACTTC,CASSFGWDRPQETQYF
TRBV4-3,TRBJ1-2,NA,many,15,TGCGCCAGCAGCCAAGACAGGCTCGGGAACTATGGCTACACCTTC,CASSQDRLGNYGYTF
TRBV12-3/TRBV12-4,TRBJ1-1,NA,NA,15,TGTGCCAGCAGTTTACCCAGGGGAGTGAACACTGAAGCTTTCTTT,CASSLPRGVNTEAFF
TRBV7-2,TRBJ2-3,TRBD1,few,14,TGTGCCAGCAGCTTAGGACAGGGGAAAGATACGCAGTATTTT,CASSLGQGKDTQYF
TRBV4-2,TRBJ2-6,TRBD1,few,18,TGTGCCAGCAGCCAAAGAGGACAGGGTCTAGTTGGGGCCAACGTCCTGACTTTC,CASSQRGQGLVGANVLTF
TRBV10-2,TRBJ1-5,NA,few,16,TGCGCCAGCAGTGAGGGTAGGGCCTCGTCTCATCAGCCCCAGCATTTT,CASSEGRASSHQPQHF
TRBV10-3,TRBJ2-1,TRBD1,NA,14,TGTGCCATCCAACAGGGGCTTACCTACAATGAGCAGTTCTTC,CAIQQGLTYNEQFF
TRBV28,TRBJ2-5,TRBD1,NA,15,TGTGCCAGCAGCGGAAGTGGACAGGGAAGAGAGACCCAGTACTTC,CASSGSGQGRETQYF
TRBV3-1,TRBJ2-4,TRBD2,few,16,TGTGCCAGCAGCCTCCTAGGCGGGGAGGGCAAAAACATTCAGTACTTC,CASSLLGGEGKNIQYF
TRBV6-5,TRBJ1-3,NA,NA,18,TGTGCCAGCAGTAGAGAACCCGACAAGTCCATCTCTGGAAACACCATATATTTT,CASSREPDKSISGNTIYF
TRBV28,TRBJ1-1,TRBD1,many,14,TGTGCCAGCAGCCGACTCGGGACAGTCACTGAAGCTTTCTTT,CASSRLGTVTEAFF
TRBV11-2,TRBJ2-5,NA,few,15,TGTGCCAGCAGCCCCCGGGGAGAGAGGGAAGAGACCCAGTACTTC,CASSPRGEREETQYF